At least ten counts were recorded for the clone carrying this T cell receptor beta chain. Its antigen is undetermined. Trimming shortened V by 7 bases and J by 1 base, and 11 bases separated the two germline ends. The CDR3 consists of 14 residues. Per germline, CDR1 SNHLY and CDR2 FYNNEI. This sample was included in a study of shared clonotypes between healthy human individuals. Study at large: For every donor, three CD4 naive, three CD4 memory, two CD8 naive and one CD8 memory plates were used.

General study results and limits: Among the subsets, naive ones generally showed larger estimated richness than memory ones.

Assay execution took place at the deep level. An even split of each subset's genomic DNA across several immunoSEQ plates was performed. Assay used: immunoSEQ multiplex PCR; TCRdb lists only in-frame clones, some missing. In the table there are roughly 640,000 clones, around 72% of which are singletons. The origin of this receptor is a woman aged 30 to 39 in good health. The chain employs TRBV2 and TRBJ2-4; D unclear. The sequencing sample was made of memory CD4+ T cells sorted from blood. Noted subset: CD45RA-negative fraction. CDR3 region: CASKQEVAKNIQYF. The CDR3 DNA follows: TGTGCCAGCAAGCAAGAAGTGGCCAAAAACATTCAGTACTTC.